The text below deals with one T cell receptor beta chain. Its antigen is still unknown. Base qualities are missing; no much larger clone stands one base away. The collaborating institutions used their own protocols to collect whole blood in K2EDTA tubes. Collaborator samples were shipped for TCRbeta analysis as frozen whole blood, isolated PBMCs, or DNA extracted from either sample type. The data stem from a study of blood T cell repertoires in COVID-19 (TCRdb year 2020). Concerning the study at large: Samples covering the acute and convalescent phases of COVID-19 were provided by collaborators in the United States, Italy and Spain. The repertoires were released in a freely available public database meant as a resource for research on the immune response to SARS-CoV-2. Where available, HLA class I and class II types were taken from metadata supplied by the sample provider and were not determined by assay-based typing. Samples were obtained from the ongoing ImmuneRACE study (first 160 participants) and from 1,000 to 1,500 subjects provided by 6 global collaborators. Nearly every sample came with metadata listing a de-identified subject ID, COVID-19 status, age in years and sex. The material from the prospective study consisted of cDNA or gDNA derived from T cells, B-cell-depleted T cells, or PBMCs. Deeply sampled blood TCRbeta repertoires from subjects exposed to, actively infected with, or recovered from COVID-19 were included in the dataset. Study-wide findings and limitations: The amount of clinical and demographic metadata varied by source and participant and was provided uncurated.

From the germline V gene (reference sequence), CDR1 is GTSNPN and CDR2 is SVGIG. The CDR3, cysteine through phenylalanine, is 15 amino acids long. CDR3 DNA is the only sequence kept; it has 45 bases, read in frame from the first base. V is pared back by 5 bases and J by 5 bases, with 21 bases lying between the germline termini. TCRbeta CDR3 regions were amplified from genomic DNA by means of the immunoSEQ Assay, a bias-controlled multiplex PCR. The study's processing was this. The number of nucleated cells in each sample was estimated by amplification of reference gene primers within the assay. To quantify the absolute abundance of each unique TCRbeta CDR3 rearrangement, sequence reads were collapsed and filtered. For each sample, productive Simpson clonality was calculated as the square root of Simpson's diversity index over productive rearrangements. In its TCRdb copy, this immuneACCESS table keeps in-frame sequences only and misses some clones. Where compared with another copy, unresolved V genes explain less than half of these, and the others have no known cause. D and trimming come from the DNA, and the V and J calls and clone size come from that table. The table for this sample lists over 35,000 clones; about 81% of them were counted only once. The ten largest clonotypes hold 35% to 45% of the sample.

Source material: peripheral blood. The V gene is TRBV30 and the J gene is TRBJ2-5; the best D guess is TRBD2, with 6 bases matching. The clonotype originates from a man aged 35 to 55 with active or convalescent COVID-19. The CDR3 region: CAWSPPEGRSETQYF. The nucleotides are TGTGCCTGGTCCCCCCCGGAGGGGAGGAGCGAGACCCAGTACTTC.